The 22 T cell receptor beta chains below were found in one sample sequenced in a study of spatial heterogeneity in lung cancer. Via MiXCR, TCRdb re-called the 5' RACE reads, giving one row per CDR3 protein. The sample shows roughly 48,000 distinct CDR3 sequences, roughly 5.2% of them seen only once. Time point denoted: sample taken at primary tumor resection. No cells were sorted before sequencing. The whole RNA sequenced was extracted from tumor, nontumor lung or frozen PBMC. The sequenced sample was PBMCs, obtained at surgery. The receptor set was obtained from a male donor with early-stage non-small cell lung cancer.

This clonotype was observed a few times. V is TRBV23-1 and J is TRBJ2-1; 7 bases line up with TRBD2. Being an ORF, TRBV23-1 has a function that is uncertain. The V gene end was trimmed by 8 bases and the J gene end by 8 bases; junction bases not matched to a gene: 18. The length of the CDR3 is 16 residues. The CDR3 reads CASRRGFAPRRHEQFF. DNA of the CDR3: TGCGCCAGCCGGCGGGGGTTCGCCCCGAGACGGCATGAGCAGTTCTTC.

At least ten counts were recorded for this clonotype. The chain links TRBV12-3 or TRBV12-4 to TRBJ2-7; TRBD1 or TRBD2 may be the D gene (6 bases each). The CDR3 is 12 amino acids. The V and J ends lost 6 bases and 4 bases respectively, with 10 bases between them. CDR3 sequence: CASSEGGYEQYF. In nucleotides, the CDR3 is TGTGCCAGCAGCGAGGGGGGTTACGAGCAGTACTTC.

This clonotype was counted ten times or more. The V and J genes are TRBV7-3 and TRBJ2-7, with D perhaps given as TRBD1 or TRBD2 (7 bases each). V was shortened by 3 bases and J by 3 bases, with 15 bases between the two germline ends. The CDR3 is made up of 15 amino acids. Germline CDR1 is SGHTA and CDR2 is FQGTGA. The CDR3 coding sequence is TGTGCCAGCAGCTTGGCAGGGGGAGGGATCTACGAGCAGTACTTC. Protein: CASSLAGGGIYEQYF.

The chain has TRBV4-3 and TRBJ2-1, with TRBD2 matching 8 bases. CDR1 and CDR2 from the germline V gene are LGHNA and YSLEER. The V and J ends lost 1 base and 4 bases, in that order; junction bases with no gene match: 6. The CDR3 spans 16 residues. CDR3 sequence reads: CASSQATSDLYNEQFF. The CDR3 DNA follows: TGCGCCAGCAGCCAAGCGACTAGCGATCTATACAATGAGCAGTTCTTC.

The chain uses TRBV10-3 and TRBJ2-3, with 10 positions matching TRBD2. CDR1 is ENHRY, CDR2 SYGVKD, per germline. Trimming removed 4 bases from V and 0 bases from J; junction bases left unmatched: 4. The CDR3 has 16 residues. In DNA, the CDR3 is TGTGCCATCAGTGTCGGGACTAGCGAAAGCACAGATACGCAGTATTTT. Translated: CAISVGTSESTDTQYF.

This clonotype was recorded many times. V usage is TRBV6-2 or TRBV6-3 and J usage is TRBJ1-5; 8 bases fit TRBD1. V shed 5 bases, J shed 7 bases, and the junction held 4 bases outside the gene matches. Germline values: CDR1 MNHEY, CDR2 SVGEGT. This CDR3 is built from 13 residues. The CDR3, as DNA: TGTGCCAGCAGTCCGGACAGGGAACAGCCCCAGCATTTT. This translates into CASSPDREQPQHF.

This clonotype showed up just a few times. A much larger clone lies one base from this, so it may be a read error. This chain links TRBV7-9 with TRBJ2-7; 11 positions match TRBD1. The CDR3 contains 14 residues. The V gene end was trimmed by 5 bases and the J gene end by 9 bases; junction bases not matched to a gene: 9. Germline CDR1 reads SEHNR; CDR2 reads FQNEAQ (reference sequence). CDR3 in amino acids: CASSDGQGAVGQYF. CDR3 DNA sequence: TGTGCCAGCAGCGACGGACAGGGGGCGGTGGGGCAGTACTTC.

This clonotype was picked up many times. V is TRBV7-2 and J is TRBJ2-5; the D is unclear. The V gene's germline CDR1 is SGHTA and CDR2 FQGNSA. Trimming shortened V by 4 bases and J by 5 bases, and 8 bases separated the two germline ends. The CDR3 sequence is 12 residues long. The CDR3 loop is CASSWTSETQYF. The DNA for the CDR3 is TGTGCCAGCAGCTGGACCTCGGAGACCCAGTACTTC.

In this sample, this clonotype turned up many times. The rearrangement joins TRBV5-1 to TRBJ2-7; no reliable D call. Germline V CDR1 and CDR2: SGHRS, YFSETQ. V lost 2 bases, J lost 1 base, and 7 bases lay in between. The length of the CDR3 is 13 residues. The CDR3 DNA follows: TGCGCCAGCAGCTTAGATCTGTCCTACGAGCAGTACTTC. Amino acids: CASSLDLSYEQYF.

This clonotype has at least ten counts. Mismatch with germline at one junction end may stem from a read error. The rearrangement joins TRBV7-7 to TRBJ2-1; possible D gene TRBD2, 5 bases. The CDR3 length is 14 residues. CDR1 and CDR2 (germline): SSHAT, FNYEAQ (reference sequence). CDR3 coding DNA: TGTGCTAGCAGCCCCAGCGGCCAGTACAATGAGCAGTTCTTC. The encoded protein is CASSPSGQYNEQFF.

As regards this clonotype: An end of the junction differs from the germline gene, which may be a read error. This chain connects TRBV14 to TRBJ2-3; D might be TRBD1 (6 bases). The V gene's germline CDR1 is SGHDN and CDR2 FVKESK. The CDR3 runs to 15 residues. The CDR3 DNA reads TGTGCCAGTAGCCATCGGACAGACAACACAGATACGCAGTATTTT. As protein: CASSHRTDNTDTQYF.

In this sample, this clonotype turned up many times. This chain connects TRBV29-1 to TRBJ2-5; D perhaps matches TRBD1 (5 bases). Per germline, CDR1 SQVTM and CDR2 ANQGSEA. Trimming removed 1 base from V and 1 base from J, with 7 bases in between. CDR3 length: 13 amino acids. In DNA, the CDR3 is TGCAGCGTTGAAGGGGGCAGCCAAGAGACCCAGTACTTC. It is translated as CSVEGGSQETQYF.

In its sample, this clonotype was seen many times. J is TRBJ2-3 and V is TRBV7-2, with 8 bases identical to TRBD2. The CDR3 runs 16 residues. In germline, CDR1 is SGHTA, CDR2 FQGNSA. V was clipped by 5 bases and J by 4 bases; unmatched bases: 11. For the CDR3, the DNA is TGTGCCAGCAGCCCCCGGACTAGCTTTCGGTCAGATACGCAGTATTTT. Residues: CASSPRTSFRSDTQYF.

At least ten counts were recorded for this clonotype. The chain is built from TRBV20-1 and TRBJ1-5; TRBD1 aligns across 9 bases. This CDR3 region has 15 residues. The V gene end was trimmed by 6 bases and the J gene end by 9 bases; junction bases not matched to a gene: 15. The germline gives CDR1 DFQATT, CDR2 SNEGSKA (reference sequence). CDR3 DNA sequence: TGCAGTGCGCTCACAGGGGGCGCGGAGGATCGGCCCCAGCATTTT. Translation: CSALTGGAEDRPQHF.

In its sample, this clonotype was seen many times. The chain carries TRBV18 and TRBJ2-3, with 7 bases lining up with TRBD2. The CDR3 consists of 16 residues. CDR1 KGHSH and CDR2 LQKENI come from the germline V gene. V shed 6 bases and J 0 bases; nucleotides not matched to a gene: 9. This CDR3 reads CASSPTDSGSTDTQYF. The CDR3 region has the DNA TGTGCCAGCTCGCCGACTGATAGCGGGAGCACAGATACGCAGTATTTT.

This clonotype occurred many times. This chain links TRBV29-1 with TRBJ2-7; TRBD2 aligns across 11 bases. CDR1 is SQVTM and CDR2 is ANQGSEA in the germline V gene. The ends lost 5 bases at V and 7 bases at J; junction bases unmatched: 10. This CDR3 is built from 14 residues. DNA of the CDR3: TGCAGCGTTTTTACCCCGGGACTAGCGGAAGAGCAGTACTTC. This translates into CSVFTPGLAEEQYF.

The table lists this clonotype with many counts. This chain connects TRBV5-1 to TRBJ2-2; D is possibly TRBD1 (5 bases). This CDR3 contains 15 residues. Trimming removed 0 bases from V and 2 bases from J, with 8 bases in between. The V gene's germline CDR1 is SGHRS and CDR2 YFSETQ. Written as DNA, the CDR3 is TGCGCCAGCAGCTTGGGGGGCGCAAACACCGGGGAGCTGTTTTTT. Translation: CASSLGGANTGELFF.

This clonotype was counted at least ten times. V is TRBV28 and J is TRBJ2-2; a weak D match, TRBD2 (5 bases). CDR1 is MDHEN and CDR2 is SYDVKM in the germline V gene. Between the trimmed V and J ends, which lost 11 bases and 2 bases, there was a span of 15 bases. CDR3 length equals 14 residues. CDR3 nucleotide sequence: TGTGCCGTCCCAAGGAGGATAAACACCGGGGAGCTGTTTTTT. Protein product: CAVPRRINTGELFF.

This clonotype was counted many times. This chain links TRBV5-1 with TRBJ2-5; tentatively, D is TRBD1 (5 bases). CDR3 length: 13 amino acids. Trimming pared 3 bases from V and 1 base from J, leaving 7 bases between. CDR1 SGHRS and CDR2 YFSETQ come from the germline V gene. In DNA, the CDR3 is TGCGCCAGCAGCTCGGACACCCAAGAGACCCAGTACTTC. It translates to CASSSDTQETQYF.

This clonotype was recorded many times. CDR3 nucleotides: TGCGCCAGCAGCCAACTCGTACTAGGGTTCGGGTCCTACAATGAGCAGTTCTTC. It translates to CASSQLVLGFGSYNEQFF. This rearrangement joins TRBV4-1 to TRBJ2-1; tentative D call: TRBD2 (5 bases). Germline CDR1 MGHRA, CDR2 YSYEKL. V shed 2 bases and J shed 1 base, with 18 bases lying between them. This CDR3 is 18 amino acids long.

The chain links TRBV5-8 to TRBJ2-5; D possibly corresponds to TRBD1 (7 bases). The CDR3 has 15 residues. Germline CDR1 is SGHTS and CDR2 is YDEGEE. The ends were cut back, 4 bases at V and 2 bases at J, with 15 bases in the middle. This CDR3 reads CASSPGDSTQETQYF. CDR3 DNA sequence: TGTGCCAGCAGCCCGGGGGACAGTACACAAGAGACCCAGTACTTC.

This clonotype was seen many times. This CDR3 reads CSARDSQVPYNEQFF. The CDR3 region has the DNA TGCAGTGCTAGAGATAGCCAGGTTCCCTACAATGAGCAGTTCTTC. J is TRBJ2-1 and V is TRBV20-1; D remains unclear. Deletions cut 0 bases from V and 2 bases from J, with 11 bases between. This CDR3 has 15 amino acids. Germline V CDR1 and CDR2: DFQATT, SNEGSKA (reference sequence).